This entry is about one T cell receptor (beta chain). Antigen unknown. These data are taken from a study of identifying expanded T cells in peripheral blood. The study's findings and limits: Across healthy donors, higher total template counts meant significantly greater roughly 2-week count variance. Around 1.2 clones differed between technical replicates, versus approximately 16 and 19 over time.

Germline CDR1 SGHDT, CDR2 YYEEEE. The CDR3 is 12 residues long. The ends were cut back, 4 bases at V and 3 bases at J, with 7 bases in the middle. Produced via immunoSEQ multiplex PCR; TCRdb's table is partial and in-frame only. The repertoire holds about 58,000 clones, with over 85% as singletons. No infections or other immune events were documented during collection. This receptor was obtained from a person aged 18 to 75 in good health. Sequencing was done on a sample of blood. The J gene is TRBJ1-2, the V gene TRBV5-6, with D hard to call. In DNA, the CDR3 is TGTGCCAGCAGCCTCGGCGACTATGGCTACACCTTC. This gives the protein CASSLGDYGYTF.